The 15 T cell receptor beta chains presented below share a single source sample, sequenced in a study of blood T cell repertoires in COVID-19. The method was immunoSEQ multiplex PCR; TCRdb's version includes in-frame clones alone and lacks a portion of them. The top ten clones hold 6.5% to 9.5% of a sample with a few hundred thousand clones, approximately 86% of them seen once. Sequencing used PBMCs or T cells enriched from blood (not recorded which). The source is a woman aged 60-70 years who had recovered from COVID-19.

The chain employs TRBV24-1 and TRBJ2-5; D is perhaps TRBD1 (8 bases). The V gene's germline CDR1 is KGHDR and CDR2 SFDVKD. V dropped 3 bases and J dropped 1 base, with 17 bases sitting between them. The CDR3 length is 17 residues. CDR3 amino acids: CATSDPPDREGQETQYF. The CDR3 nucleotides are TGTGCCACCAGTGATCCCCCGGACAGGGAGGGCCAAGAGACCCAGTACTTC.

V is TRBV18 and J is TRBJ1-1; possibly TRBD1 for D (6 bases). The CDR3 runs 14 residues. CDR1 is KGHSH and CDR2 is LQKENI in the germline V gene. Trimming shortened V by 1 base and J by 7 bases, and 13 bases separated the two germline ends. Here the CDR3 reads CASSPQRDTGEAFF. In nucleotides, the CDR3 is TGTGCCAGCTCACCACAGCGGGACACAGGTGAAGCTTTCTTT.

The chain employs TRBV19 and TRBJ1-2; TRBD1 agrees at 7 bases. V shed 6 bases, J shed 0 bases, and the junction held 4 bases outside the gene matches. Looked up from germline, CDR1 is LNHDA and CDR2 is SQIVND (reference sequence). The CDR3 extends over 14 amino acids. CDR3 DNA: TGTGCCAGTAGGGGGGACAGAGCTAACTATGGCTACACCTTC. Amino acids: CASRGDRANYGYTF. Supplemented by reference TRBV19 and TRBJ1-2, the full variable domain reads DGGITQSPKYLFRKEGQNVTLSCEQNLNHDAMYWYRQDPGQGLRLIYYSQIVNDFQKGDIAEGYSVSREKKESFPLTVTSAQKNPTAFYLCASRGDRANYGYTFGSGTRLTVV.

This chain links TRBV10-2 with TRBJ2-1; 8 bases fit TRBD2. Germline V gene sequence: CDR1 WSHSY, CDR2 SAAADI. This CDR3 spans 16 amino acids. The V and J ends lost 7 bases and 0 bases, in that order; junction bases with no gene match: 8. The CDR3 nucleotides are TGCGCCAGCATGGGTCGGGCGGGGGGCTCCTACAATGAGCAGTTCTTC. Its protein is CASMGRAGGSYNEQFF.

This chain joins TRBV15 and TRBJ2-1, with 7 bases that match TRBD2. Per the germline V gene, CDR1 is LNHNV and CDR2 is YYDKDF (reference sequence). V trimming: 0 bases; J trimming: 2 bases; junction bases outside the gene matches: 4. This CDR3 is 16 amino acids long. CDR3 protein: CATSRDPGGTYNEQFF. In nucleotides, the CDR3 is TGTGCCACCAGCAGAGATCCGGGGGGTACCTACAATGAGCAGTTCTTC.

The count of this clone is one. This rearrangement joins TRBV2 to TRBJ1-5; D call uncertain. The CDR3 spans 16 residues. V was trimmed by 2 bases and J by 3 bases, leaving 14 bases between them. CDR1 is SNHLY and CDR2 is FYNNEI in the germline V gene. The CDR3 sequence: CASSENGLGFNQPQHF. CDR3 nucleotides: TGTGCCAGCAGTGAAAACGGCCTGGGCTTCAATCAGCCCCAGCATTTT.

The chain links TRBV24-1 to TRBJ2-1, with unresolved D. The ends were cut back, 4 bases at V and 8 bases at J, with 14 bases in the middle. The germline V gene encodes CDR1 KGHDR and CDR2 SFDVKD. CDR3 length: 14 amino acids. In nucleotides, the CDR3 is TGTGCCACCAGTGACCCAACAATGTTCGATGAGCAGTTCTTC. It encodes CATSDPTMFDEQFF.

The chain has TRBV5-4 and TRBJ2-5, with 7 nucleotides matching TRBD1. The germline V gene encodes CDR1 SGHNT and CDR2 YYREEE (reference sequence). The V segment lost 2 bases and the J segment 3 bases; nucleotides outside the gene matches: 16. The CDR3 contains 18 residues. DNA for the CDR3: TGTGCCAGCAGCTTCCGGGTCTTCGTGACAGGGAATGAAGAGACCCAGTACTTC. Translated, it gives CASSFRVFVTGNEETQYF.

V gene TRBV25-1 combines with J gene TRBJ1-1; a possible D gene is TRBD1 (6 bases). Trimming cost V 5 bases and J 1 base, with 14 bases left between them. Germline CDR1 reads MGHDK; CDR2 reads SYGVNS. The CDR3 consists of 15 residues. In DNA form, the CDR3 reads TGTGCCAGCAGTATTGGTATGACAGGGAACACTGAAGCTTTCTTT. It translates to CASSIGMTGNTEAFF.

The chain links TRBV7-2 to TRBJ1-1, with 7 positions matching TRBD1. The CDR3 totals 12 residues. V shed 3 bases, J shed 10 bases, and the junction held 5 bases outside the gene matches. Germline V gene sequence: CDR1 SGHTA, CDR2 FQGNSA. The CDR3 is CASSFEGALAFF. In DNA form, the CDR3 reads TGTGCCAGCAGCTTTGAGGGGGCTTTAGCTTTCTTT.

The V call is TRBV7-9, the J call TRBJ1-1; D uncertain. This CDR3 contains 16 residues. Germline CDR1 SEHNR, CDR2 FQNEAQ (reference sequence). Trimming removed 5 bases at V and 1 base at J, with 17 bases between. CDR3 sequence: CASSERVTPGNTEAFF. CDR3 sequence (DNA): TGTGCCAGCAGCGAGCGGGTCACACCTGGGAACACTGAAGCTTTCTTT.

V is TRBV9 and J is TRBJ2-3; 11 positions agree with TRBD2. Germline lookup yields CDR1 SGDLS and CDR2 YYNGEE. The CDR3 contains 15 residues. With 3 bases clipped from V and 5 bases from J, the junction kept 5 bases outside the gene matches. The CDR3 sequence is CASSGSGGAGDTQYF. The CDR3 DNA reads TGTGCCAGCAGCGGTAGCGGGGGGGCAGGAGATACGCAGTATTTT.

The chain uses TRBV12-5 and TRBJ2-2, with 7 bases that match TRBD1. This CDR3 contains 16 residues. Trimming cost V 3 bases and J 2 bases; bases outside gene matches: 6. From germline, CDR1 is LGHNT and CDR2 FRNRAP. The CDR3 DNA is TGTGCTAGTGGTTTCTTAGGACAGGTAAACACCGGGGAGCTGTTTTTT. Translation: CASGFLGQVNTGELFF. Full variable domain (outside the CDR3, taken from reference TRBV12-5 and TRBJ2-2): DARVTQTPRHKVTEMGQEVTMRCQPILGHNTVFWYRQTMMQGLELLAYFRNRAPLDDSGMPKDRFSAEMPDATLATLKIQPSEPRDSAVYFCASGFLGQVNTGELFFGEGSRLTVL.

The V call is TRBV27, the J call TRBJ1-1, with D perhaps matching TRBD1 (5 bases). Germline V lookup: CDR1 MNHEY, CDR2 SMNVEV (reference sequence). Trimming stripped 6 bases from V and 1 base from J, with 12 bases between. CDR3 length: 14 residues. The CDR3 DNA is TGTGCCAGCAGATTGGGACTTTCGAACACTGAAGCTTTCTTT. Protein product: CASRLGLSNTEAFF.

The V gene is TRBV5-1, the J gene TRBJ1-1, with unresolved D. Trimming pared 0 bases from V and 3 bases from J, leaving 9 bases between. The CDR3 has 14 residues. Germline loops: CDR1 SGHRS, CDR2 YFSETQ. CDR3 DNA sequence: TGCGCCAGCAGCTTGGTCACAGCGGACACTGAAGCTTTCTTT. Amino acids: CASSLVTADTEAFF.